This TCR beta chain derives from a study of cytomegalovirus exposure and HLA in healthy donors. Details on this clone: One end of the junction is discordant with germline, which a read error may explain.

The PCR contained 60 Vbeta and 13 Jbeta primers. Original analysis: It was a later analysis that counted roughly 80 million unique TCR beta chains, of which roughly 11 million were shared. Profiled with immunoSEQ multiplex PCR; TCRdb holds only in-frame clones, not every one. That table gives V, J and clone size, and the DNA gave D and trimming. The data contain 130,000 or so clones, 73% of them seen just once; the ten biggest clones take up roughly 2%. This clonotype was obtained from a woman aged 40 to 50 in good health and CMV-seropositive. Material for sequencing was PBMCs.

The CDR3 region is CSSSFAGINTGELFF. CDR3 nucleotides: TGTTCCAGCAGCTTCGCAGGGATCAATACCGGGGAGCTGTTTTTT. The chain carries TRBV7-9 and TRBJ2-2, with a tentative D call TRBD1 (5 bases). Looked up from germline, CDR1 is SEHNR and CDR2 is FQNEAQ (reference sequence). The length of the CDR3 is 15 residues.